The TCR beta chain described here comes from a study of blood T cell repertoires in COVID-19. This CDR3 region has 16 residues. Germline V gene data show CDR1 as LNHDA and CDR2 as SQIVND (reference sequence). Trimming removed 6 bases from V and 4 bases from J, with 18 bases in between. Method: immunoSEQ multiplex PCR; TCRdb's copy keeps in-frame clones and lacks some. Of about 400,000 clones in the sample, around 90% are singletons; the top ten hold roughly 1.9%. This clone was counted a single time. The sample was PBMCs or T cells enriched from blood (not recorded which). This clonotype was obtained from a woman aged 40 to 50 with acute COVID-19. The rearrangement joins TRBV19 to TRBJ1-4; TRBD1 is a possible D gene (6 bases). The CDR3 coding sequence is TGTGCCAGTAGCCTATACAGGGATGCGGGTAATGAAAAACTGTTTTTT. Translating gives CASSLYRDAGNEKLFF.